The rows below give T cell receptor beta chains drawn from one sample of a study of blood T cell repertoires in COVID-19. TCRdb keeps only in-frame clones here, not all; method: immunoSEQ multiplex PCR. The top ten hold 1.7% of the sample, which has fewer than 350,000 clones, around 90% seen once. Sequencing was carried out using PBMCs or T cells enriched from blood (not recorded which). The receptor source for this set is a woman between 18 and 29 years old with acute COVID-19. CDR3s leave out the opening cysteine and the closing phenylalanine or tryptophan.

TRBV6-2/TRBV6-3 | ASSYSRTGEENYGYT
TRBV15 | ATSRAGRDVDGYT
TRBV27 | ASLRLAGSGANVLT
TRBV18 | ASSDPGTGAYEQY
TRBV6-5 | ASGIQALYGYT
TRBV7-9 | ASSLAGLPTQGTQY
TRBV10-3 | AISESGQGSSPLH
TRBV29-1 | SVPFGGTQGMNTEAF
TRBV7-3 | ASSNRDRVTGELF
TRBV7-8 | ASSQPRQGLLDYEQY
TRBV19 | ASSILGKAEAF
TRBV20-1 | SANDPGQGLYEQY
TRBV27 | ASSRTGWSNTIY
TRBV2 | ASRPAGAGYNEQF
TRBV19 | ASIGTANEKLF
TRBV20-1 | SVSSGGTYEQY
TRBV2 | AMLLRTSGRKVEQF
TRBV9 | ASSLETGSYEQY
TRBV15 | ATTLTGEYNEQF
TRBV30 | AWRPGTFGSYEQY
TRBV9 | ASSVVASGSTDTQY
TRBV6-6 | ASSYSAGGGEQF
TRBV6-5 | ASLTGHLGHTEAF
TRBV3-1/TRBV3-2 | ASSQGGYTDTQY
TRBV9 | ASSVGQGNEKLF
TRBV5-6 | ASSPTVSYGYT
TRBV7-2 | ASSLGYGNTYEQY
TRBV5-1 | ASSENLDRGYGYT
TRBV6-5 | ASRPAGSGANVLT
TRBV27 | ASSQSYRSVIETQY
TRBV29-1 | SAEELAGGSYEQY
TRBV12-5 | ASGLVSGTGGKLTQY
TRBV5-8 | ASTLGQVNSPLH
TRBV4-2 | ASSQGGTADYEQY
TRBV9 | ASSVKRPQGGSPLH
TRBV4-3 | ASSQGTRAEQY
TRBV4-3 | ASSQDILAEESGANVLT
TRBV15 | ATSRAGGADTQY
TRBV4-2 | ASSQALAGGQRTDTQY
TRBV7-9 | ASSFSGTDTQY
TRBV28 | ASSLAGGTNEQF
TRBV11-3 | ASSLTGLHTGELF
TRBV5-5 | ASRTQGSLSYNEQF
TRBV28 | ATRRSYEQY
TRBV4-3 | ASSQDSPWRQANNEQF
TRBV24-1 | ATSDASGPVETQY
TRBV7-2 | ASSKRSGRLWEQY
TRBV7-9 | ASSRPPGQGAETQY
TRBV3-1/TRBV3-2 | ASNRGTGLNYEQY
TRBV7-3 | ASSHGLNPDTQY
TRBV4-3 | ASSQGIGEGETQY
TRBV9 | ASSVSSEQGLVENQETQY
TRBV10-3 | AIRGDRLPSGQF
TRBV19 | ASSARLTASANEKLF
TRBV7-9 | ASSFMGDGGYT
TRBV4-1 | ASSQRILAGNEQY
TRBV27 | ASNDRTSGRENEQF
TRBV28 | ASSWAGLRLKTQY
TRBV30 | AWSVHGQGNSPLH